A single sample gave rise to the 23 T cell receptor beta chains below, sequenced in a study of T cell repertoires in cytomegalovirus infection. TCRdb passed the reads through MiXCR, listing each CDR3 protein once. The sample records under 850,000 distinct CDR3 sequences, less than 40% being singletons. The sample was PBMCs. Receptor source: a human donor in good health (CMV status not recorded). Some clones in this sample may be carry-over from other donors' samples.

This clonotype was seen more than once but under ten times. V usage is TRBV6-6 and J usage is TRBJ2-2; TRBD1 matches at 7 bases. V shed 5 bases and J 5 bases; nucleotides not matched to a gene: 8. The CDR3 extends over 15 amino acids. Germline CDR1 and CDR2: MNHNY and SVGAGI (reference sequence). The CDR3 coding sequence is TGTGCCAGCAGTCCCCAGACAGGGAGTACCGGGGAGCTGTTTTTT. Translating it yields CASSPQTGSTGELFF.

V and J are TRBV24-1 and TRBJ1-1; D possibly corresponds to TRBD1 (5 bases). This CDR3 spans 13 amino acids. The V and J ends lost 6 bases and 3 bases respectively, with 10 bases between them. Per germline, CDR1 KGHDR and CDR2 SFDVKD. The CDR3, as DNA: TGTGCCACCAGTAGGGGTCAGTACACTGAAGCTTTCTTT. Amino acids: CATSRGQYTEAFF.

This rearrangement joins TRBV29-1 to TRBJ1-5, with D hard to call. V was shortened by 4 bases and J by 4 bases, with 11 bases between the two germline ends. The CDR3 has 13 amino acids. Germline-derived CDR1 and CDR2 are SQVTM and ANQGSEA. This CDR3 reads CSVADGANQPQHF. The DNA for the CDR3 is TGCAGCGTTGCGGACGGAGCGAATCAGCCCCAGCATTTT.

The J gene is TRBJ2-5, the V gene TRBV30, with 13 bases matching TRBD2. The CDR3 loop spans 15 amino acids. After removal of 1 base from V and 2 bases from J, the junction contained 1 base not matched to a gene. CDR1 and CDR2 (germline): GTSNPN, SVGIG (reference sequence). CDR3 loop: CAWSGLAGGQETQYF. The CDR3 bases are TGTGCCTGGAGTGGACTAGCGGGGGGACAAGAGACCCAGTACTTC.

V and J are TRBV7-9 and TRBJ2-1; TRBD2 matches at 7 bases. V lost 1 base to trimming and J lost 7 bases; unmatched junction nucleotides: 13. CDR1 is SEHNR and CDR2 is FQNEAQ in the germline V gene (reference sequence). There are 17 residues in the CDR3. This chain's CDR3 is CASSLDRFGGRGNEQFF. DNA for the CDR3: TGTGCCAGCAGCTTAGATCGCTTCGGCGGGAGAGGGAATGAGCAGTTCTTC. The full variable domain, with the rest looked up from reference TRBV7-9 and TRBJ2-1, is DTGVSQNPRHKITKRGQNVTFRCDPISEHNRLYWYRQTLGQGPEFLTYFQNEAQLEKSRLLSDRFSAERPKGSFSTLEIQRTEQGDSAMYLCASSLDRFGGRGNEQFFGPGTRLTVL.

This clonotype was seen a few times. This rearrangement joins TRBV27 to TRBJ2-5; 8 bases align to TRBD1. The CDR3 runs to 16 residues. The ends lost 4 bases at V and 2 bases at J; junction bases unmatched: 9. Looked up from germline, CDR1 is MNHEY and CDR2 is SMNVEV (reference sequence). The CDR3 bases are TGTGCCAGCAGTTACTCGACAGGGGTAGGGCAAGAGACCCAGTACTTC. Its translation: CASSYSTGVGQETQYF.

This chain joins TRBV7-3 and TRBJ1-6, with TRBD1 matching over 7 bases. V lost 3 bases, J lost 7 bases, and 9 bases stayed unmatched. The CDR3 has 16 amino acids. CDR1 and CDR2 from the germline V gene are SGHTA and FQGTGA. CDR3 region: CASSLTGSFGNSPLHF. The DNA of the CDR3 is TGTGCCAGCAGCTTGACAGGGTCCTTTGGGAATTCACCCCTCCACTTT.

This clonotype appeared once. The chain combines TRBV5-4 with TRBJ1-2; D remains unclear. The CDR3 length is 14 residues. The V gene lost 2 bases and the J gene lost 7 bases, with 15 bases spanning the gap. Germline assignment: CDR1 SGHNT and CDR2 YYREEE (reference sequence). In nucleotides, the CDR3 is TGTGCCAGCAGCTTCGAAGGCCCCAACGGTGGCTACACCTTC. It translates to CASSFEGPNGGYTF.

This clonotype was counted at least ten times. V is TRBV28 and J is TRBJ1-1, with 7 nucleotides matching TRBD1. The CDR3 totals 14 residues. From germline, CDR1 is MDHEN and CDR2 SYDVKM. V dropped 5 bases and J dropped 6; count of bases not matched to a gene: 9. The DNA for the CDR3 is TGTGCCAGCAGTCTCCAGGGACAGAAGCCTGAAGCTTTCTTT. Protein: CASSLQGQKPEAFF.

The chain couples TRBV6-1 to TRBJ2-7, with 7 bases fitting TRBD2. V trimming: 7 bases; J trimming: 5 bases; junction bases outside the gene matches: 14. CDR3 length: 15 residues. CDR1 and CDR2 from the germline V gene are MNHNS and SASEGT. In nucleotides, the CDR3 is TGTGCCAGCACGGCTAGCGGCACGTGGACGGACGAGCAGTACTTC. Residues: CASTASGTWTDEQYF.

A remark on this clonotype: The junction departs from germline at one end; a sequencing error may be responsible. This sequence joins TRBV7-2 and TRBJ2-3; 9 bases are a match to TRBD2. CDR3 length equals 17 residues. CDR1 SGHTA and CDR2 FQGNSA come from the germline V gene. The CDR3 loop reads CASSKKPGLASTETQSF. The CDR3 DNA follows: TGTGCCAGCAGCAAAAAACCTGGACTAGCGTCGACAGAGACTCAGTCTTTT.

This clonotype was picked up a small number of times. V is TRBV7-4 and J is TRBJ2-1; no clear D gene. V was shortened by 5 bases and J by 5 bases, with 7 bases between the two germline ends. The germline gives CDR1 SGHVT, CDR2 SQSDAQ. The CDR3 runs 12 residues. The CDR3 loop is CASSPGDNEQFF. DNA for the CDR3: TGTGCCAGCAGCCCTGGAGACAATGAGCAGTTCTTC.

V and J are TRBV6-6 and TRBJ1-6; possible D gene TRBD1, 6 bases. Germline values: CDR1 MNHNY, CDR2 SVGAGI (reference sequence). Trimming removed 10 bases from V and 10 bases from J, with 23 bases in between. There are 15 residues in the CDR3. CDR3 coding DNA: TGTGCCACCGGCAACAGGGCTACCTTCGGGTCACCCCTCCACTTT. It specifies CATGNRATFGSPLHF.

This chain connects TRBV5-4 to TRBJ2-3; D might be TRBD2 (6 bases). Looked up from germline, CDR1 is SGHNT and CDR2 is YYREEE (reference sequence). The ends were cut back, 3 bases at V and 0 bases at J, with 14 bases in the middle. The CDR3 length is 16 residues. The CDR3 nucleotides are TGTGCCAGCAGCTCACGCCTGGAGGGTAGCACAGATACGCAGTATTTT. Translating it yields CASSSRLEGSTDTQYF.

The chain links TRBV12-3 or TRBV12-4 to TRBJ1-2; no clear D gene. The V end lost 3 bases, the J end lost 3 bases, and 8 bases lay between the germline ends. The CDR3 has 13 residues. In DNA, the CDR3 is TGTGCCAGCAGTTTCCATGGGGACTATGGCTACACCTTC. It yields the protein CASSFHGDYGYTF.

This clonotype was seen only a few times. The chain couples TRBV19 to TRBJ2-3, with 14 bases fitting TRBD2. This CDR3 is built from 16 residues. From germline, CDR1 is LNHDA and CDR2 SQIVND (reference sequence). The V gene end was trimmed by 5 bases and the J gene end by 4 bases; junction bases not matched to a gene: 5. The DNA of the CDR3 is TGTGCCAGTAGTCGCAGACTAGCGGGAGGGGCAGATACGCAGTATTTT. This codes for CASSRRLAGGADTQYF.

J is TRBJ1-3 and V is TRBV2; D gene ambiguous. The CDR3 spans 14 residues. The germline CDR1 and CDR2 sequences are SNHLY and FYNNEI. V was shortened by 2 bases and J by 4 bases, with 9 bases between the two germline ends. The CDR3 bases are TGTGCCAGCAGTGAACCCATGTTCGGAAACACCATATATTTT. It translates to CASSEPMFGNTIYF.

The chain couples TRBV20-1 to TRBJ1-2, with D tentatively TRBD1 (6 bases). This CDR3 has 13 amino acids. CDR1 and CDR2 (germline): DFQATT, SNEGSKA (reference sequence). The V gene lost 4 bases and the J gene lost 4 bases, with 13 bases spanning the gap. This chain's CDR3 is CSATDRVFYGYTF. The DNA of the CDR3 is TGCAGTGCTACGGACAGAGTCTTCTATGGCTACACCTTC.

This clonotype has only a few counts. The chain has TRBV2 and TRBJ1-1; tentative D call: TRBD1 (6 bases). The V end was cut by 1 base, the J end by 3 bases, with 9 bases between. Germline CDR1 SNHLY, CDR2 FYNNEI. CDR3 length: 14 amino acids. CDR3 region: CASSEGGHHTEAFF. Here the CDR3 DNA reads TGTGCCAGCAGTGAAGGGGGACACCACACTGAAGCTTTCTTT. The complete variable domain, with remaining parts taken from reference TRBV2 and TRBJ1-1, reads EPEVTQTPSHQVTQMGQEVILRCVPISNHLYFYWYRQILGQKVEFLVSFYNNEISEKSEIFDDQFSVERPDGSNFTLKIRSTKLEDSAMYFCASSEGGHHTEAFFGQGTRLTVV.

The chain couples TRBV14 to TRBJ1-1, with 7 bases aligning to TRBD1. Looked up from germline, CDR1 is SGHDN and CDR2 is FVKESK. The CDR3 spans 15 residues. After removal of 0 bases from V and 3 bases from J, the junction contained 4 bases not matched to a gene. CDR3 sequence (DNA): TGTGCCAGCAGCCAAGAAACAGGGGAGCACACTGAAGCTTTCTTT. Its translation is CASSQETGEHTEAFF. The full variable domain, its missing parts supplied by reference TRBV14 and TRBJ1-1, is EAGVTQFPSHSVIEKGQTVTLRCDPISGHDNLYWYRRVMGKEIKFLLHFVKESKQDESGMPNNRFLAERTGGTYSTLKVQPAELEDSGVYFCASSQETGEHTEAFFGQGTRLTVV.

The gene calls are TRBV29-1 and TRBJ2-3, with TRBD2 matching 7 bases. The junction had 6 bases not matched to a gene; V was cut back by 6 bases and J by 0 bases. There are 14 residues in the CDR3. In germline, CDR1 is SQVTM, CDR2 ANQGSEA. The CDR3, as DNA: TGCAGCGTAGGCCTAGCGGATAGCACAGATACGCAGTATTTT. Protein: CSVGLADSTDTQYF.

This clonotype came up a few times. One base separates it from a far larger clone, so it is likely a read error. The V gene is TRBV7-6, the J gene TRBJ2-5; D is unresolved. The CDR3 consists of 11 residues. Germline V lookup: CDR1 SGHVS, CDR2 FNYEAQ. Trimming stripped 6 bases from V and 1 base from J, with 3 bases between. CDR3: CASRPQETQYF. CDR3 nucleotides: TGTGCCAGCAGGCCCCAAGAGACCCAGTACTTC. The variable domain in full, completed from reference TRBV7-6 and TRBJ2-5, reads GAGVSQSPRYKVTKRGQDVALRCDPISGHVSLYWYRQALGQGPEFLTYFNYEAQQDKSGLPNDRFSAERPEGSISTLTIQRTEQRDSAMYRCASRPQETQYFGPGTRLLVL.

The chain combines TRBV6-5 with TRBJ2-1, with TRBD2 matching 7 bases. Germline lookup yields CDR1 MNHEY and CDR2 SVGAGI. V was pared by 0 bases and J by 9 bases, with 14 bases of the junction left unmatched. The CDR3 totals 17 residues. CDR3 amino acids: CASSYSAGERGILEQFF. In DNA form, the CDR3 reads TGTGCCAGCAGTTACTCGGCGGGGGAGCGGGGAATCCTTGAGCAGTTCTTC.